Reported below is one T cell receptor (beta chain). The antigen remains undetermined. This entry is derived from a study of resident and recirculating memory T cells in vitiligo. Across the study: Epidermis came from shave biopsies of lesional and nonlesional sites, plus PBMCs.

Data came from immunoSEQ multiplex PCR; TCRdb stores just in-frame clones and leaves some out. This sample has tens of thousands of clones, with 80% to 95% found just once. Overall study results and limits: Non-conserved TCRs across sites and patients suggested distinct clones per lesion.

Patients' lesions had not changed for the previous 6 months. The source is a male donor with vitiligo. Input material: blood.

This CDR3 reads CSVEGTGLLTDTQYF. CDR3 sequence (DNA): TGCAGCGTTGAAGGTACAGGGTTATTAACAGATACGCAGTATTTT. This chain joins TRBV29-1 and TRBJ2-3, with D possibly matching TRBD1 (6 bases). The V and J ends lost 1 base and 3 bases respectively, with 14 bases between them. Germline V gene data show CDR1 as SQVTM and CDR2 as ANQGSEA. The CDR3 runs to 15 residues.